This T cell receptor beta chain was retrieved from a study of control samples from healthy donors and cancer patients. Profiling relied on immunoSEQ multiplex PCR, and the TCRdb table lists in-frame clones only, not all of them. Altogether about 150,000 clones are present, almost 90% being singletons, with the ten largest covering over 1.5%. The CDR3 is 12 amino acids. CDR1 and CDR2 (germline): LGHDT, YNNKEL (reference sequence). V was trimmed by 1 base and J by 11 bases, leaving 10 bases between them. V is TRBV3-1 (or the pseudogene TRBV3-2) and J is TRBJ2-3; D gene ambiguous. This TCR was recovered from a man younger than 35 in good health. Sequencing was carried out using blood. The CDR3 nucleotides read TGTGCCAGCAGCCAAGCCTTTTCTCAGCAGTATTTT. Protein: CASSQAFSQQYF.